One sample yielded the 7 T cell receptor beta chains listed below, sequenced in a study of blood T cell repertoires in COVID-19. Here immunoSEQ multiplex PCR was the method, and the copy in TCRdb shows in-frame clones only, minus some. The top ten clones hold 9% to 15% of a sample with under 300,000 clones, around 86% of them seen once. Specimen: peripheral blood. All receptors derive from a man aged 80 or over with acute or convalescent COVID-19.

This clone was seen once. Because the CDR3's place on the DNA is in doubt, the DNA is left out and the CDR3 is given as listed by TCRdb. J is TRBJ2-1 and V is TRBV29-1; the table gives TRBD1 as D, unverified against the DNA. The CDR3 extends over 15 residues, inclusive of both ends. CDR1 is SQVTM and CDR2 is ANQGSEA in the germline V gene. This chain's CDR3 is CSVDFRGQRYNEQFF.

The rearrangement joins TRBV7-9 to TRBJ2-1, with 7 bases that match TRBD2. Trimming took 4 bases from V and 10 from J; bases not matched to a gene: 10. There are 14 residues in the CDR3. Germline CDR1 is SEHNR and CDR2 is FQNEAQ (reference sequence). CDR3 protein: CASSWGLGRDEQFF. The CDR3 bases are TGTGCCAGCAGCTGGGGATTAGGGAGGGACGAGCAGTTCTTC.

In this sample, this clone turned up a few times. The chain combines TRBV28 with TRBJ2-7; 8 bases fit TRBD1. The CDR3 has 15 residues. With 5 bases clipped from V and 5 bases from J, the junction kept 11 bases outside the gene matches. Germline CDR1 reads MDHEN; CDR2 reads SYDVKM. CDR3 coding DNA: TGTGCCAGCAGTCTCCCGGCAGGGGGCAATAACGAGCAGTACTTC. This encodes CASSLPAGGNNEQYF. The full variable domain, in which reference TRBV28 and TRBJ2-7 provide the parts outside the CDR3, is DVKVTQSSRYLVKRTGEKVFLECVQDMDHENMFWYRQDPGLGLRLIYFSYDVKMKEKGDIPEGYSVSREKKERFSLILESASTNQTSMYLCASSLPAGGNNEQYFGPGTRLTVT.

The chain has TRBV12-3 or TRBV12-4 and TRBJ2-7; D is perhaps TRBD1 (6 bases). V dropped 8 bases and J dropped 5 bases, with 10 bases sitting between them. This CDR3 comprises 11 residues. The CDR3 loop is CASGTGHEQYF. The DNA for the CDR3 is TGTGCCAGCGGAACAGGGCACGAGCAGTACTTC.

CDR3 in amino acids: CASSLMDIGPMQTQYF. The CDR3 DNA sequence: TGTGCCAGCAGCTTAATGGACATTGGACCAATGCAGACCCAGTACTTC. This chain connects TRBV7-9 to TRBJ2-5; D may be TRBD1 (5 bases). The CDR3 consists of 16 residues. V was pared by 2 bases and J by 6 bases, with 19 bases between. Germline loops: CDR1 SEHNR, CDR2 FQNEAQ (reference sequence).

The V call is TRBV6-5, the J call TRBJ2-1; 9 nucleotides line up with TRBD1. Germline V gene data show CDR1 as MNHEY and CDR2 as SVGAGI. With V trimmed by 6 bases and J by 5 bases, 8 bases remained unmatched. There are 15 residues in the CDR3. The CDR3 DNA reads TGTGCCAGCAGAGCCGGGACAGGGCAAAACAATGAGCAGTTCTTC. It is translated as CASRAGTGQNNEQFF.

The V and J genes are TRBV27 and TRBJ2-3, with 10 bases that match TRBD1. The CDR3 covers 17 residues. The germline V gene encodes CDR1 MNHEY and CDR2 SMNVEV (reference sequence). V lost 6 bases to trimming and J lost 3 bases; unmatched junction nucleotides: 12. The CDR3 DNA reads as TGTGCCAGCAGATTGAGTGGACAGGGGGGTTGGACAGATACGCAGTATTTT. Its protein is CASRLSGQGGWTDTQYF.